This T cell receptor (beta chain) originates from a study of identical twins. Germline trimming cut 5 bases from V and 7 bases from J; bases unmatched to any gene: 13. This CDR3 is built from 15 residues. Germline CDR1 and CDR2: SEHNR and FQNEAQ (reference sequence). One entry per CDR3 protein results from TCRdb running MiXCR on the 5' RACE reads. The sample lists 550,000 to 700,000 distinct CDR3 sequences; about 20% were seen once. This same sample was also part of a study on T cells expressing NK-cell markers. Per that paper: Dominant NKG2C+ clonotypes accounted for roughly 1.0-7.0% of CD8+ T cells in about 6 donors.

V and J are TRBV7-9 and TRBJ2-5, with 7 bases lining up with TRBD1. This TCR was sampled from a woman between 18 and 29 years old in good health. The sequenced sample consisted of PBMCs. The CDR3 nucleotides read TGTGCCAGCAGCACCCGAGACGGGACAGACGGGACCCAGTACTTC. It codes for CASSTRDGTDGTQYF. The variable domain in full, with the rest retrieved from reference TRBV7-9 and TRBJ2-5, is DTGVSQNPRHKITKRGQNVTFRCDPISEHNRLYWYRQTLGQGPEFLTYFQNEAQLEKSRLLSDRFSAERPKGSFSTLEIQRTEQGDSAMYLCASSTRDGTDGTQYFGPGTRLLVL.